This TCR beta chain is from a study of blood T cell repertoires in COVID-19. Study context: COVID-19 samples from acute and convalescent phases originated in the United States, Italy and Spain.

The authors' processing: Using reference gene primer amplification, nucleated cell counts were estimated. Sequencing was performed with immunoSEQ multiplex PCR; in TCRdb, only in-frame clones are kept and a portion is missing. V and J calls and clone size are as listed in that table; D and trimming were resolved from the DNA. The sample holds 200,000 to 250,000 clones, 75% to 90% seen once. The origin of this receptor is a woman aged 25 to 39 who had recovered from COVID-19. The material sequenced was peripheral blood.

CDR3: CAIRGQAYGNQPQHF. For the CDR3, the DNA is TGCGCCATCCGAGGACAGGCCTATGGCAATCAGCCCCAGCATTTT. The V gene is TRBV10-1, the J gene TRBJ1-5, with 7 bases fitting TRBD1. The CDR3 contains 15 residues. The junction had 11 bases not matched to a gene; V was cut back by 10 bases and J by 2 bases. Per germline, CDR1 WNHNN and CDR2 SYGVQD (reference sequence).